Detailed here is one T cell receptor beta chain. Clones were sequenced by immunoSEQ multiplex PCR, and TCRdb holds only the in-frame ones, with some missing. The sample includes hundreds of thousands of clones, less than 85% of them seen just once. The source of the sample is a study of shared clonotypes between healthy human individuals. The CDR3 consists of 12 residues. The V gene's germline CDR1 is SGHTS and CDR2 YDEGEE. The ends were cut back, 2 bases at V and 9 bases at J, with 9 bases in the middle. Input material: memory CD4+ T cells sorted from blood. Specified subset: CD45RA-negative fraction. V is TRBV5-8 and J is TRBJ1-5; unclear D gene. This receptor was identified in a woman aged 25 to 39 in good health. In DNA form, the CDR3 reads TGTGCCAGCAGCTTTGGGGTACTGCCCCAGCATTTT. This translates into CASSFGVLPQHF.